Listed below are T cell receptor beta chains from one sample, sequenced in a study of T cells in localized non-small cell lung cancer. Clones were read by immunoSEQ multiplex PCR, and TCRdb kept only the in-frame ones, dropping some. This sample yields about 40,000 clones, of which more than 85% are seen a single time; 3.5% belongs to the top ten. The sample was peripheral blood, taken before any cancer treatment. The source of these receptors is a man between 18 and 55 years old with stage I lung adenocarcinoma. The CDR3 runs from the conserved cysteine through the conserved F or W. A D gene is named only where the DNA matches it firmly. Rows may omit the clone size; those that give it use once, few, many or a size class.

V	size	J	D	CDR3	DNA
TRBV5-4	-	TRBJ1-1	-	CASSFARNTEAFF	TGTGCCAGCAGCTTCGCCCGGAACACTGAAGCTTTCTTT
TRBV18	-	TRBJ1-5	-	CASSIQESNQPQHF	TGTGCCAGCTCCATACAGGAGAGCAATCAGCCCCAGCATTTT
TRBV5-1	-	TRBJ1-3	TRBD1	CASSKQGSSSGNTIYF	TGCGCCAGCAGCAAACAGGGGAGCTCCTCTGGAAACACCATATATTTT
TRBV2	-	TRBJ2-5	-	CASAVARFETQYF	TGTGCCAGCGCGGTAGCCCGGTTTGAGACCCAGTACTTC
TRBV7-2	-	TRBJ1-6	TRBD1	CASSSTGGSSPLHF	TGTGCCAGCAGCTCCACAGGGGGTTCTTCACCCCTCCACTTT
TRBV19	-	TRBJ1-6	-	CASKGGISYNSPLHF	TGTGCCAGTAAGGGGGGCATCTCCTATAATTCACCCCTCCACTTT
TRBV27	-	TRBJ2-3	-	CASSPSADTQYF	TGTGCCAGCAGTCCTTCAGCAGATACGCAGTATTTT
TRBV5-1	-	TRBJ1-2	-	CASSLAAAGIGIANYGYTF	TGCGCCAGCAGCTTGGCCGCGGCAGGGATAGGGATTGCTAACTATGGCTACACCTTC
TRBV4-2	-	TRBJ1-1	-	CASSQDRQSLPSRDTEAFF	TGTGCCAGCAGCCAAGACAGACAAAGCTTACCATCTCGGGACACTGAAGCTTTCTTT
TRBV5-1	-	TRBJ2-7	TRBD2	CASSASGGLSYEQYF	TGCGCCAGCAGCGCCAGCGGGGGACTATCCTACGAGCAGTACTTC
TRBV10-3	-	TRBJ1-5	-	CAISESGQPQHF	TGTGCCATCAGTGAGTCAGGGCAGCCCCAGCATTTT
TRBV6-1	-	TRBJ1-6	-	CASSEALSSVSNSPLHF	TGTGCCAGCAGTGAAGCGCTTTCGTCAGTGAGTAATTCACCCCTCCACTTT
TRBV15	-	TRBJ2-1	-	CATTLDFSYNEQFF	TGTGCCACCACCCTGGACTTCTCCTACAATGAGCAGTTCTTC
TRBV5-1	-	TRBJ1-4	-	CASSLGRPNEKLFF	TGCGCCAGCAGCTTGGGTCGACCTAATGAAAAACTGTTTTTT
TRBV5-1	few	TRBJ2-6	-	CASSAQGSSGANVLTF	TGCGCCAGCAGCGCTCAGGGTAGCTCTGGGGCCAACGTCCTGACTTTC
TRBV5-4	-	TRBJ1-4	TRBD1	CASSLPPGTGSGKLFF	TGTGCCAGCAGCTTGCCCCCCGGGACAGGAAGCGGAAAACTGTTTTTT
TRBV4-3	-	TRBJ2-2	TRBD1	CASSLGQGVTGELFF	TGCGCCAGCAGCCTAGGACAGGGGGTCACCGGGGAGCTGTTTTTT
TRBV6-6	-	TRBJ1-6	TRBD1	CASSYSPGGVNSPLHF	TGTGCCAGCAGTTACTCTCCAGGGGGTGTTAATTCACCCCTCCACTTT
TRBV6-1	few	TRBJ1-5	TRBD1	CASSASTGAVYQPQHF	TGTGCCAGCAGTGCCTCGACAGGGGCTGTTTATCAGCCCCAGCATTTT
TRBV29-1	once	TRBJ1-1	-	CSVATGVRTEAFF	TGCAGCGTAGCGACAGGAGTGAGGACTGAAGCTTTCTTT
TRBV7-2	-	TRBJ1-3	-	CASSPLGVSGNTIYF	TGTGCCAGCAGCCCTCTCGGGGTCTCTGGAAACACCATATATTTT
TRBV10-3	-	TRBJ1-5	-	CAISESGGNNQPQHF	TGTGCCATCAGTGAGTCGGGGGGAAATAATCAGCCCCAGCATTTT
TRBV5-1	-	TRBJ1-5	-	CASSRDSAGQPQHF	TGCGCCAGCAGCAGGGACTCAGCGGGTCAGCCCCAGCATTTT
TRBV6-5	-	TRBJ2-7	-	CANFTGLGNEQYF	TGTGCCAACTTTACGGGATTAGGGAACGAGCAGTACTTC
TRBV14	-	TRBJ1-6	-	CASSQRTGAYNSPLHF	TGTGCCAGCAGCCAGAGGACTGGCGCCTATAATTCACCCCTCCACTTT
TRBV6-1	-	TRBJ1-2	-	CASSVGFNYGYTF	TGTGCCAGCAGTGTGGGGTTCAACTATGGCTACACCTTC
TRBV9	-	TRBJ1-1	-	CASSVVSTGNTEAFF	TGTGCCAGCAGCGTAGTAAGTACGGGGAACACTGAAGCTTTCTTT
TRBV6-5	-	TRBJ1-4	-	CASSYGRGAVEKLFF	TGTGCCAGCAGTTACGGCAGGGGCGCGGTTGAAAAACTGTTTTTT
TRBV30	once	TRBJ1-3	-	CAWADRGNTIYF	TGTGCCTGGGCGGACAGAGGAAACACCATATATTTT
TRBV5-4	-	TRBJ1-1	-	CASSFGATRNTEAFF	TGTGCCAGCAGCTTCGGAGCAACCAGGAACACTGAAGCTTTCTTT
TRBV5-6	-	TRBJ1-6	-	CASSRRQALNSPLHF	TGTGCCAGCAGCCGACGGCAGGCCCTTAATTCACCCCTCCACTTT
TRBV19	-	TRBJ1-1	-	CASNPRQMNTEAFF	TGTGCCAGTAATCCTCGGCAGATGAACACTGAAGCTTTCTTT
TRBV7-2	-	TRBJ2-7	TRBD2	CASSVKSGTSGGYYEQYF	TGTGCCAGCAGCGTAAAGTCCGGGACTAGCGGGGGTTACTACGAGCAGTACTTC
TRBV6-5	-	TRBJ1-2	-	CASTPSGSYGYTF	TGTGCCAGCACCCCTTCCGGGTCCTATGGCTACACCTTC
TRBV28	-	TRBJ2-7	-	CASTPEAGGTYEQYF	TGTGCCAGCACCCCCGAGGCGGGTGGGACCTACGAGCAGTACTTC
TRBV6-1	-	TRBJ1-2	TRBD1	CASTYRGVGGYTF	TGTGCCAGCACCTACAGGGGTGTGGGTGGCTACACCTTC
TRBV7-8	few	TRBJ2-3	-	CASSLVGFLSGGDTQYF	TGTGCCAGCAGCTTAGTCGGGTTTTTATCGGGCGGAGATACGCAGTATTTT
TRBV6-6	-	TRBJ1-1	-	CASSYHRATGRTEAFF	TGTGCCAGCAGTTATCACCGGGCCACAGGGAGAACTGAAGCTTTCTTT
TRBV9	-	TRBJ2-1	-	CASSVVGGLYNEQFF	TGTGCCAGCAGCGTAGTGGGGGGCTTGTACAATGAGCAGTTCTTC
TRBV19	-	TRBJ2-1	TRBD2	CASSIGGRGGRWEQFF	TGTGCCAGTAGTATAGGAGGGCGGGGGGGCCGATGGGAGCAGTTCTTC
TRBV18	few	TRBJ2-5	-	CASSSQVESETQYF	TGTGCCAGCTCGAGTCAGGTTGAATCAGAGACCCAGTACTTC
TRBV6-4	-	TRBJ1-2	-	CASSDQGGGYTF	TGTGCCAGCAGTGACCAGGGTGGTGGCTACACCTTC
TRBV5-1	-	TRBJ2-5	-	CASSKGGQLKEGQYF	TGCGCCAGCAGCAAAGGGGGACAATTAAAGGAGGGCCAGTACTTC
TRBV5-8	-	TRBJ1-3	TRBD1	CASSPGTGVRNTIYF	TGTGCCAGCAGCCCCGGGACAGGCGTACGAAACACCATATATTTT
TRBV5-4	-	TRBJ2-5	TRBD2	CASSLGVLAAQETQYF	TGTGCCAGCAGCTTGGGTGTACTAGCGGCCCAAGAGACCCAGTACTTC
TRBV7-9	-	TRBJ1-1	-	CASSLYPGGTTEAFF	TGTGCCAGCAGCTTATACCCCGGGGGGACCACTGAAGCTTTCTTT
TRBV5-4	-	TRBJ1-1	-	CASSLGGSRWKDTEAFF	TGTGCCAGCAGCTTGGGCGGGTCTAGGTGGAAGGACACTGAAGCTTTCTTT
TRBV7-2	-	TRBJ2-3	-	CASSLDWATDTQYF	TGTGCCAGCAGCTTAGATTGGGCAACAGATACGCAGTATTTT
TRBV27	-	TRBJ2-3	TRBD2	CASSMGLAGGPGLADTQYF	TGTGCCAGCAGCATGGGACTAGCGGGGGGCCCGGGGTTAGCAGATACGCAGTATTTT
TRBV7-2	-	TRBJ2-5	TRBD2	CASSLNFGGGQETQYF	TGTGCCAGCAGCTTAAATTTCGGCGGGGGGCAAGAGACCCAGTACTTC
TRBV4-2	-	TRBJ2-3	TRBD1	CASSLPGQGITSTDTQYF	TGTGCCAGCAGCCTTCCGGGACAGGGAATCACTAGCACAGATACGCAGTATTTT
TRBV25-1	-	TRBJ2-3	-	CASSAGDTQYF	TGTGCCAGCAGTGCCGGTGATACGCAGTATTTT
TRBV9	-	TRBJ2-3	TRBD1	CASSVGTGSYTDTQYF	TGTGCCAGCAGCGTGGGGACAGGTAGTTATACAGATACGCAGTATTTT
TRBV14	-	TRBJ1-2	-	CASSQLNYGYTF	TGTGCCAGCAGCCAACTGAACTATGGCTACACCTTC
TRBV5-8	-	TRBJ1-1	-	CASSSSRNVAFF	TGTGCCAGCAGCTCCAGCCGGAATGTAGCTTTCTTT